This TCR beta chain emerged from a study of T cells after yellow fever vaccination. Background on the study: Where fractions had low cell numbers, libraries were prepared from them with the SMART-Seq v4 Ultra Low Input RNA kit.

5'RACE template switching added a universal primer site and UMIs to TCR cDNA. Via MiXCR, TCRdb re-called the 5' RACE reads, giving one row per CDR3 protein. The repertoire holds under 250,000 distinct CDR3 sequences, 6.9% seen once, with about 0.85% in the top ten. On this clonotype itself: The antigen remains unidentified.

V lost 2 bases and J lost 5, with 9 bases in between. The length of the CDR3 is 13 residues. Study outcomes and limitations: Peak timing came faster in the weaker secondary response, day 5 versus 15. Booster sampling recovered most clones from primary vaccination (96% CD4, roughly 88% CD8).

This specimen was CD4+ T cells sorted from PBMCs, taken 15 days after the yellow fever booster vaccination. V and J are TRBV12-3 or TRBV12-4 and TRBJ2-5, with a tentative D call TRBD1 (5 bases). The receptor was isolated from a man under 40 who received the YFV17D yellow fever vaccine. The CDR3 spells CASSLQGMETQYF. The CDR3 DNA is TGTGCCAGCAGTTTACAGGGTATGGAGACCCAGTACTTC.